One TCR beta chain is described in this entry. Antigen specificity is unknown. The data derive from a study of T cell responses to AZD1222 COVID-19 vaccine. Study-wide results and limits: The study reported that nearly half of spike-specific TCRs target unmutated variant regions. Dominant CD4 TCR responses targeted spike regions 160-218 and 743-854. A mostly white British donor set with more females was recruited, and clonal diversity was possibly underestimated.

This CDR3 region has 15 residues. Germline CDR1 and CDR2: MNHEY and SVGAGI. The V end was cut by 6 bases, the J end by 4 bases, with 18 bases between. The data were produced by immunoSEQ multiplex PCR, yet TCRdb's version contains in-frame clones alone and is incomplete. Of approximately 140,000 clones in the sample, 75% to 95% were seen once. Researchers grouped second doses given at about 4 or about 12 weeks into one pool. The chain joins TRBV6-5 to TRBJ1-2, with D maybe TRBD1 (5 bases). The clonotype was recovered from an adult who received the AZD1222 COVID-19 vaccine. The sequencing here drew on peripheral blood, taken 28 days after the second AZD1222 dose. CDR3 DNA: TGTGCCAGCAGCGGAAGGGGCAGCTTAGCCTATGGCTACACCTTC. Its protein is CASSGRGSLAYGYTF.